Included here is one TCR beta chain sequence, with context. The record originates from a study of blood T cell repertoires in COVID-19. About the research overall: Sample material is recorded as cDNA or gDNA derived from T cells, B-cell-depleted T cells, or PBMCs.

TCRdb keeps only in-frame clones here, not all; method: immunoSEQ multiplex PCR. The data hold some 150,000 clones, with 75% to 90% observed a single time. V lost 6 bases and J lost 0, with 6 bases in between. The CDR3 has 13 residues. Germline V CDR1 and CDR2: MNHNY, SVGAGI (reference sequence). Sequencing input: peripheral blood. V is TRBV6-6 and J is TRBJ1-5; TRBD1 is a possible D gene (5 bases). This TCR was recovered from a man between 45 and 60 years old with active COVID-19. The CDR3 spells CASRGHSNQPQHF. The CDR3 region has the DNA TGTGCCAGCAGAGGACATAGCAATCAGCCCCAGCATTTT.